This TCR beta chain was captured in a study of blood T cell repertoires in COVID-19. The CDR3 has 16 residues. Sequencing used immunoSEQ multiplex PCR; TCRdb keeps in-frame clones, though not all of them. The data show 400,000 or so clones, less than 95% seen once. This sequence joins TRBV21-1 and TRBJ2-7; TRBD1, as called in the table, went unchecked against the DNA. TRBV21-1 is a listed pseudogene. The sample consisted of PBMCs or T cells enriched from blood (not recorded which). This receptor was obtained from a man aged 18 to 30 who had recovered from COVID-19. The CDR3 protein is CASSRTGTGDSYEQYF. DNA for the CDR3: TGTGCCAGCAGCAGGACCGGGACAGGGGATTCCTACGAGCAGTACTTC.